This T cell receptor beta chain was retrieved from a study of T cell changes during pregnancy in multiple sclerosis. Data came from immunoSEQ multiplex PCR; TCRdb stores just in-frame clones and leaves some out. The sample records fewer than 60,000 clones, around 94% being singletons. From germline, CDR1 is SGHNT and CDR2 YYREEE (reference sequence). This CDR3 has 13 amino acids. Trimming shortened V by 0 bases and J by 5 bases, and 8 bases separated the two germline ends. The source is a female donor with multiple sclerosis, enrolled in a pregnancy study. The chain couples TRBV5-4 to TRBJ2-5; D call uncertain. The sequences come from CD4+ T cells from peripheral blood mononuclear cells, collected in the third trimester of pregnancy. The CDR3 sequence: CASSLGARETQYF. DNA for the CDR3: TGTGCCAGCAGCTTGGGGGCAAGGGAGACCCAGTACTTC.